This T cell receptor (beta chain) was obtained from a study of shared clonotypes between healthy human individuals. Each subset's genomic DNA was shared equally among a number of immunoSEQ plates. Sequencing was performed with immunoSEQ multiplex PCR; in TCRdb, only in-frame clones are kept and a portion is missing. The data hold about 1.5 million clones, with around 98% observed a single time. The specimen was naive CD4+ T cells sorted from blood. This sample's subset: CD45RA+ positively selected. This TCR was sampled from a man aged 25 to 45 in good health.

CDR3 in DNA: TGTGCCAGCAGCTTTCGGCGGGAGGGCGGGACAGATACGCAGTATTTT. It is translated as CASSFRREGGTDTQYF. The gene calls are TRBV7-6 and TRBJ2-3, with 9 bases identical to TRBD2. This CDR3 is built from 16 residues. After removal of 3 bases from V and 3 bases from J, the junction contained 7 bases not matched to a gene. The germline V gene encodes CDR1 SGHVS and CDR2 FNYEAQ.